The 8 T cell receptor beta chains given below trace back to one sample, sequenced in a study of chemoradiotherapy in HPV16-positive cancers. Profiled with immunoSEQ multiplex PCR; TCRdb holds only in-frame clones, not every one. The sample yields thousands of clones, more than 60% seen once. The specimen comprised tumor tissue, sampled from a patient who underwent chemoradiotherapy. These receptors were taken from a human donor with HPV-associated anogenital cancer.

Only one count was recorded for this clone. The V gene is TRBV5-1, the J gene TRBJ2-1; 13 bases match TRBD2. CDR1 SGHRS and CDR2 YFSETQ come from the germline V gene. J gave up 8 bases and V 4 bases, and 9 bases lay outside the gene matches. The CDR3 has 16 residues. The CDR3 region is CASSVTSGGGFDEQFF. DNA for the CDR3: TGCGCCAGCAGCGTTACTAGCGGGGGGGGTTTTGATGAGCAGTTCTTC.

The rearrangement links TRBV5-1 to TRBJ1-3; no clear D gene. Germline V CDR1 and CDR2: SGHRS, YFSETQ. The CDR3 runs 14 residues. Trimming cost V 3 bases and J 0 bases, with 7 bases left between them. The CDR3 reads CASSSDGSGNTIYF. The CDR3 nucleotides read TGCGCCAGCAGCTCCGACGGCTCTGGAAACACCATATATTTT.

This clone came up once. V is TRBV7-8 and J is TRBJ2-3, with D perhaps given as TRBD1 or TRBD2 (6 bases each). V gave up 7 bases and J gave up 2 bases, with 19 bases separating them. This CDR3 is built from 16 residues. Germline V lookup: CDR1 SGHVS, CDR2 FQNEAQ. The CDR3 DNA follows: TGTGCCAGCACGGGGGCCTTGGGGCGCATCACAGATACGCAGTATTTT. It yields the protein CASTGALGRITDTQYF.

V and J are TRBV30 and TRBJ1-5, with unresolved D. This CDR3 region has 13 residues. Trimming cost V 0 bases and J 5 bases, with 8 bases left between them. In germline, CDR1 is GTSNPN, CDR2 SVGIG (reference sequence). CDR3 sequence (DNA): TGTGCCTGGAGTGTACAGTCGGATCAGCCCCAGCATTTT. It specifies CAWSVQSDQPQHF.

The genes are TRBV15 and TRBJ2-1; 10 bases are a match to TRBD1. This CDR3 is 14 amino acids long. V gave up 1 base and J gave up 10 bases; unmatched junction bases: 4. The germline CDR1 and CDR2 sequences are LNHNV and YYDKDF (reference sequence). CDR3 nucleotide sequence: TGTGCCACCAGCAGAGGACAGGGGGCAGGGGAGCAGTTCTTC. Residues: CATSRGQGAGEQFF.

The chain combines TRBV2 with TRBJ2-7; the D gene is possibly TRBD1 (6 bases). V was clipped by 3 bases and J by 5 bases, with 8 bases between them. Per germline, CDR1 SNHLY and CDR2 FYNNEI. The CDR3 has 12 residues. Here the CDR3 DNA reads TGTGCCAGCAGTGACAGGGGCCACGAGCAGTACTTC. Protein product: CASSDRGHEQYF.

This clone came up a few times. V usage is TRBV28 and J usage is TRBJ1-6; D is unresolved. V dropped 3 bases and J dropped 6 bases, with 9 bases sitting between them. Germline loops: CDR1 MDHEN, CDR2 SYDVKM. CDR3 size: 14 residues. The CDR3 is CASSLTNVNSPLHF. CDR3 in DNA: TGTGCCAGCAGTTTGACAAACGTTAATTCACCCCTCCACTTT.

V and J are TRBV7-8 and TRBJ1-3, with 11 nucleotides matching TRBD1. With 3 bases clipped from V and 0 bases from J, the junction kept 10 bases outside the gene matches. The V gene's germline CDR1 is SGHVS and CDR2 FQNEAQ. This CDR3 is 19 amino acids long. Here the CDR3 DNA reads TGTGCCAGCAGCTTCGGGACAGGGGGGGGTTTAGGCTCTGGAAACACCATATATTTT. It encodes CASSFGTGGGLGSGNTIYF.